The 29 T cell receptor beta chains given below trace back to one sample, sequenced in a study of cytomegalovirus exposure and HLA in healthy donors. PCR amplification relied on 60 Vbeta primers (plus 13 Jbeta primers). Sequenced by immunoSEQ multiplex PCR; TCRdb stores in-frame clones only, minus some. This repertoire shows fewer than 250,000 clones, approximately 80% found once; its top ten account for 3.4%. Input material: PBMCs. All receptors derive from a man aged 40-49 years in good health and CMV-seropositive.

This chain joins TRBV7-2 and TRBJ2-3, with D possibly being TRBD1 (5 bases). CDR1 and CDR2 from the germline V gene are SGHTA and FQGNSA. Trimming removed 1 base at V and 0 bases at J, with 11 bases between. The CDR3 totals 16 residues. The CDR3 DNA is TGTGCCAGCAGCTTAGGAGGACATACTAGCACAGATACGCAGTATTTT. Its protein product is CASSLGGHTSTDTQYF.

This chain links TRBV5-6 with TRBJ1-6, with D maybe TRBD1 (6 bases). Trimming shortened V by 5 bases and J by 12 bases, and 21 bases separated the two germline ends. The CDR3 is made up of 15 amino acids. The germline CDR1 and CDR2 sequences are SGHDT and YYEEEE. As DNA, the CDR3 is TGTGCCAGCAGGGAAGGATGGGGGCGCTCCGGACCCCTCCACTTT. It specifies CASREGWGRSGPLHF. Using reference TRBV5-6 and TRBJ1-6 for the parts outside the CDR3, the full variable domain is DAGVTQSPTHLIKTRGQQVTLRCSPKSGHDTVSWYQQALGQGPQFIFQYYEEEERQRGNFPDRFSGHQFPNYSSELNVNALLLGDSALYLCASREGWGRSGPLHFGNGTRLTVT.

Turning to this clone: The junction does not match germline at one end; this may be a read error. The chain joins TRBV12-5 to TRBJ2-5; D is uncertain. CDR3 length: 14 residues. Germline V CDR1 and CDR2: LGHNT, FRNRAP. As DNA, the CDR3 is TGTGCTAGTGGTGGGTACAGAACACAAGAGACCCAGCACTTC. Protein sequence: CASGGYRTQETQHF.

The rearrangement joins TRBV2 to TRBJ2-2, with 7 bases matching TRBD2. V was pared by 4 bases and J by 1 base, with 3 bases of the junction left unmatched. The CDR3 loop spans 15 amino acids. Germline CDR1 reads SNHLY; CDR2 reads FYNNEI. The DNA of the CDR3 is TGTGCCAGCAGTGCCGGGGGGAGGAACACCGGGGAGCTGTTTTTT. Its translation is CASSAGGRNTGELFF. Looking up the rest from reference TRBV2 and TRBJ2-2 gives the full variable domain: EPEVTQTPSHQVTQMGQEVILRCVPISNHLYFYWYRQILGQKVEFLVSFYNNEISEKSEIFDDQFSVERPDGSNFTLKIRSTKLEDSAMYFCASSAGGRNTGELFFGEGSRLTVL.

The J gene is TRBJ2-7, the V gene TRBV9; no clear D. The V gene's germline CDR1 is SGDLS and CDR2 YYNGEE. The CDR3 covers 10 residues. The germline V and J ends were trimmed by 10 bases and 7 bases, with 12 bases remaining between them. The DNA of the CDR3 is TGTGCCGCGACAAATAGGGAGCAGTACTTC. Translation: CAATNREQYF.

The chain has TRBV28 and TRBJ2-7, with 7 bases matching TRBD1. The CDR3 spans 16 residues. CDR1 is MDHEN, CDR2 SYDVKM, per germline. The junction had 14 bases not matched to a gene; V was cut back by 3 bases and J by 6 bases. CDR3 in amino acids: CASSLSTPGQWGEQYF. In DNA, the CDR3 is TGTGCCAGCAGTTTGTCCACACCGGGACAGTGGGGCGAGCAGTACTTC.

CDR3 nucleotides: TGCGCCAGCAGCCTTCTTAGCGGGGGGGCCTCGGGCACCGGGGAGCTGTTTTTT. Protein sequence: CASSLLSGGASGTGELFF. The genes are TRBV4-1 and TRBJ2-2, with 11 bases identical to TRBD2. J gave up 4 bases and V 4 bases, and 11 bases lay outside the gene matches. The CDR3 consists of 18 residues. Germline V gene lookup returns CDR1 MGHRA and CDR2 YSYEKL.

This clone showed up just a few times. The V gene is TRBV7-2, the J gene TRBJ2-3; no clear D gene. This CDR3 contains 14 residues. Germline CDR1 reads SGHTA; CDR2 reads FQGNSA. Between the trimmed V and J ends, which lost 7 bases and 0 bases, there was a span of 11 bases. CDR3 nucleotide sequence: TGTGCCAGCAACCCGAGCCCTAGCACAGATACGCAGTATTTT. Residues: CASNPSPSTDTQYF.

The rearrangement uses TRBV7-9 and TRBJ1-4; no definite D call. V shed 1 base and J shed 6 bases, with 21 bases lying between them. This CDR3 contains 18 residues. Germline lookup yields CDR1 SEHNR and CDR2 FQNEAQ (reference sequence). The CDR3 sequence: CASSLDPLTRDRDEKLFF. CDR3 sequence (DNA): TGTGCCAGCAGCTTAGATCCCTTGACCCGCGACCGGGATGAAAAACTGTTTTTT.

The chain couples TRBV7-6 to TRBJ2-6, with D unresolved. Germline V lookup: CDR1 SGHVS, CDR2 FNYEAQ. V lost 4 bases, J lost 0 bases, and 7 bases lay in between. The CDR3 loop spans 15 amino acids. CDR3: CASSSDNSGANVLTF. For the CDR3, the DNA is TGTGCCAGCAGCTCAGACAACTCTGGGGCCAACGTCCTGACTTTC.

The rearrangement links TRBV6-1 to TRBJ1-1; D not resolved. The CDR3 extends over 13 amino acids. Germline assignment: CDR1 MNHNS and CDR2 SASEGT. With 7 bases removed from V and 6 bases from J, the gap between germline ends came to 15 bases. CDR3 sequence: CASTQEGDSEAFF. The CDR3 bases are TGTGCCAGCACCCAAGAAGGAGACTCTGAAGCTTTCTTT.

J is TRBJ2-3 and V is TRBV5-6, with 8 nucleotides matching TRBD2. The CDR3 spans 17 residues. J lost 0 bases, V lost 3 bases, and 9 bases had no gene match. The germline V gene has CDR1 SGHDT and CDR2 YYEEEE. This CDR3 reads CASSYREVAGSTDTQYF. Written as DNA, the CDR3 is TGTGCCAGCAGCTACCGAGAGGTAGCGGGGAGCACAGATACGCAGTATTTT.

This sequence joins TRBV4-3 and TRBJ2-3; maybe TRBD1 (8 bases). Trimming stripped 0 bases from V and 5 bases from J, with 15 bases between. The germline CDR1 and CDR2 sequences are LGHNA and YSLEER. The CDR3 totals 16 residues. The CDR3 is CASSQEDTGGGDTQYF. The CDR3 bases are TGCGCCAGCAGCCAAGAGGATACAGGGGGGGGAGATACGCAGTATTTT.

The rearrangement uses TRBV7-3 and TRBJ2-3, with 9 nucleotides matching TRBD1. V was clipped by 4 bases and J by 4 bases; unmatched bases: 6. This CDR3 comprises 15 residues. Germline V gene lookup returns CDR1 SGHTA and CDR2 FQGTGA. The CDR3 loop is CASSSPGQGSDTQYF. The DNA for the CDR3 is TGTGCCAGCAGCTCACCGGGACAGGGCTCAGATACGCAGTATTTT.

This chain joins TRBV5-1 and TRBJ2-5; 11 bases agree with TRBD2. From germline, CDR1 is SGHRS and CDR2 YFSETQ. The CDR3 runs to 15 residues. V shed 5 bases and J 3 bases; nucleotides not matched to a gene: 6. The CDR3 nucleotides are TGCGCCAGCAGAACTAGCGGGGGTGCTAAAGAGACCCAGTACTTC. It yields the protein CASRTSGGAKETQYF.

The V and J genes are TRBV2 and TRBJ1-3; D is unresolved. Germline V gene sequence: CDR1 SNHLY, CDR2 FYNNEI. Trimming cost V 5 bases and J 2 bases, with 7 bases left between them. This CDR3 comprises 13 residues. CDR3 DNA sequence: TGTGCCAGCAGTCAGAACGCTGGAAACACCATATATTTT. Translated, it gives CASSQNAGNTIYF.

The J gene is TRBJ1-5, the V gene TRBV19, with a tentative D call TRBD1 (6 bases). CDR1 is LNHDA, CDR2 SQIVND, per germline (reference sequence). The CDR3 loop spans 14 amino acids. With 2 bases removed from V and 11 bases from J, the gap between germline ends came to 16 bases. For the CDR3, the DNA is TGTGCCAGTAGTATAAAGACAGGTCAATCCGCCCAGCATTTT. Protein: CASSIKTGQSAQHF.

With respect to this clone: One end of the junction fails to match germline, which may point to a read error. Other nucleotide sequences from this sample produce the same CDR3. The chain uses TRBV4-2 and TRBJ1-5, with TRBD1 matching 7 bases. The CDR3 runs to 15 residues. The germline V gene has CDR1 LGHNA and CDR2 YNFKEQ. CDR3 DNA sequence: TGTGCCAGCAGCCAAGAGACAGGGCGAAATCAACCCCAGCATTTT. This gives the protein CASSQETGRNQPQHF.

The chain uses TRBV29-1 and TRBJ1-1; 7 bases are shared with TRBD1. The CDR3 totals 13 residues. V lost 5 bases and J lost 4; bases outside the gene matches: 7. The germline gives CDR1 SQVTM, CDR2 ANQGSEA. The CDR3 protein is CSVNRGSGTEAFF. The CDR3 nucleotides read TGCAGCGTTAACAGGGGCTCCGGCACTGAAGCTTTCTTT.

This rearrangement joins TRBV18 to TRBJ2-6, with D perhaps TRBD1 (5 bases). The CDR3 extends over 18 amino acids. Trimming left V 6 bases short and J 0 bases short, with 18 bases between. Germline values: CDR1 KGHSH, CDR2 LQKENI. The CDR3 DNA follows: TGTGCCAGCTCCCCAATGGGGCTTCTAAGCTCTGGGGCCAACGTCCTGACTTTC. Amino acid sequence: CASSPMGLLSSGANVLTF.

The V gene is TRBV6-1, the J gene TRBJ1-2, with a tentative D call TRBD1 (5 bases). Trimming shortened V by 4 bases and J by 8 bases, and 20 bases separated the two germline ends. The CDR3 runs 15 residues. Germline V gene sequence: CDR1 MNHNS, CDR2 SASEGT. For the CDR3, the DNA is TGTGCCAGCAGTGCCATCCAGGGTCAAGCTGGGGGCTACACCTTC. Its protein is CASSAIQGQAGGYTF.

CDR3 amino acids: CASSLGRGRIYEQYF. As DNA, the CDR3 is TGCGCCAGCAGCTTGGGGCGGGGGCGTATCTACGAGCAGTACTTC. The chain combines TRBV5-1 with TRBJ2-5; TRBD2 might be the D (7 bases). TRBJ2-7 matches the DNA end more closely, so the J call is doubtful. This CDR3 comprises 15 residues. Germline V CDR1 and CDR2: SGHRS, YFSETQ.

The chain couples TRBV28 to TRBJ2-7; TRBD2 matches 8 bases. J was trimmed by 3 bases and V by 6 bases; bases with no gene match: 4. From germline, CDR1 is MDHEN and CDR2 SYDVKM. The CDR3 loop spans 13 amino acids. The CDR3 here is CASSSSGSYEQYF. For the CDR3, the DNA is TGTGCCAGCAGCTCCAGCGGGAGCTACGAGCAGTACTTC. The whole variable domain, filled in from reference TRBV28 and TRBJ2-7, reads DVKVTQSSRYLVKRTGEKVFLECVQDMDHENMFWYRQDPGLGLRLIYFSYDVKMKEKGDIPEGYSVSREKKERFSLILESASTNQTSMYLCASSSSGSYEQYFGPGTRLTVT.

This chain uses TRBV6-1 with TRBJ1-2; D may be TRBD1 (6 bases). CDR1 and CDR2 (germline): MNHNS, SASEGT. V lost 5 bases to trimming and J lost 3 bases, with 13 bases between them. The CDR3 totals 14 residues. CDR3 in amino acids: CASSQGWNYYGYTF. The CDR3 coding sequence is TGTGCCAGCAGTCAGGGGTGGAACTACTATGGCTACACCTTC.

CDR3 DNA sequence: TGTGCCAGCAGACACGGACAGGCCAATAATCAGCCCCAGCATTTT. Translated: CASRHGQANNQPQHF. The chain is built from TRBV27 and TRBJ1-5; 7 nucleotides match TRBD1. Per the germline V gene, CDR1 is MNHEY and CDR2 is SMNVEV (reference sequence). J gave up 4 bases and V 6 bases, and 9 bases lay outside the gene matches. This CDR3 is built from 15 residues.

The chain uses TRBV9 and TRBJ2-7; 10 positions agree with TRBD2. V shed 3 bases and J 2 bases; nucleotides not matched to a gene: 5. Germline loops: CDR1 SGDLS, CDR2 YYNGEE. The CDR3 runs 15 residues. The CDR3 sequence is CASSATSGSTYEQYF. The CDR3 bases are TGTGCCAGCAGCGCGACTAGCGGGTCGACCTACGAGCAGTACTTC.

In the case of this clone: This CDR3 is also generated by other DNA sequences in the sample. This sequence joins TRBV5-1 and TRBJ2-3; 9 nucleotides agree with TRBD1. The CDR3 length is 14 residues. Germline CDR1 SGHRS, CDR2 YFSETQ. With V trimmed by 5 bases and J by 5 bases, 6 bases remained unmatched. DNA of the CDR3: TGCGCCAGCAGTATGGACAGGGGAGAAGATACGCAGTATTTT. Protein sequence: CASSMDRGEDTQYF.

The V and J genes are TRBV5-1 and TRBJ2-5; TRBD2 is a possible D gene (6 bases). CDR3 size: 15 residues. From germline, CDR1 is SGHRS and CDR2 YFSETQ. Trimming shortened V by 0 bases and J by 4 bases, and 13 bases separated the two germline ends. The CDR3 DNA follows: TGCGCCAGCAGCTTGGCCGTCGGAGGGCGAGAGACCCAGTACTTC. Translated, it gives CASSLAVGGRETQYF.

The chain employs TRBV5-1 and TRBJ2-5, with D possibly being TRBD2 (5 bases). CDR3 size: 15 residues. Germline CDR1 is SGHRS and CDR2 is YFSETQ. V lost 3 bases to trimming and J lost 4 bases, with 16 bases between them. CDR3 coding DNA: TGCGCCAGCAGCTCGGGAAAATCGGGCGCAGAGACCCAGTACTTC. Translation gives CASSSGKSGAETQYF.